The 5 T cell receptor beta chains below all came from one sample that was sequenced in a study of breast tumors, draining lymph nodes, adjacent tissues. TCRdb re-called the multiplex PCR reads through MiXCR, storing one row per CDR3 protein. The table lists 150,000 to 200,000 distinct CDR3 sequences, 30% to 40% of them singletons, with about 3.7% in the top ten. Samples came from axillary lymph nodes draining the breast cancer. The source material was axillary lymph node tissue. The origin of the receptors is a female donor with breast cancer. Some clones in this sample may be carry-over from other donors' samples.

This clonotype appeared many times. The chain is built from TRBV6-5 and TRBJ1-3, with D perhaps TRBD1 (6 bases). V dropped 0 bases and J dropped 4 bases, with 10 bases sitting between them. Germline loops: CDR1 MNHEY, CDR2 SVGAGI. This CDR3 is 15 amino acids long. The CDR3 loop is CASSYSGTPGNTIYF. CDR3 nucleotide sequence: TGTGCCAGCAGTTACTCGGGGACACCAGGAAACACCATATATTTT.

This clonotype was observed at least ten times. The conserved final phenylalanine or tryptophan is absent from the CDR3, which likely points to a read error. The chain recombines TRBV5-1 with TRBJ2-1; D might be TRBD1 (6 bases). Germline loops: CDR1 SGHRS, CDR2 YFSETQ. Deletions cut 0 bases from V and 3 bases from J, with 10 bases between. CDR3 length: 15 residues. CDR3 protein: CASSLGQVRYNEQFL. The CDR3 DNA is TGCGCCAGCAGCTTGGGACAGGTACGCTACAATGAGCAGTTCCTC.

Notes on this clonotype: A much more abundant neighbour one base away suggests this may be a read error. Likely a read error: the CDR3 ends without its conserved phenylalanine or tryptophan. The V call is TRBV7-2, the J call TRBJ1-2; D is possibly TRBD1 (5 bases). V gave up 5 bases and J gave up 4 bases, with 17 bases separating them. Germline values: CDR1 SGHTA, CDR2 FQGNSA. The CDR3 covers 15 residues. The CDR3 protein is CASSRDGASLYGYTS. The CDR3 bases are TGTGCCAGCAGCCGGGACGGTGCTTCGCTCTATGGCTACACCTCC.

This clonotype was found many times. The chain recombines TRBV6-1 with TRBJ2-7; 7 nucleotides line up with TRBD2. CDR1 is MNHNS and CDR2 is SASEGT in the germline V gene. V shed 4 bases, J shed 6 bases, and the junction held 12 bases outside the gene matches. The CDR3 length is 15 residues. Here the CDR3 reads CASSGELAIPAEQYF. The CDR3 DNA is TGTGCCAGCAGTGGCGAACTAGCGATACCTGCCGAGCAGTACTTC.

This sequence joins TRBV7-9 and TRBJ1-3; the D gene is possibly TRBD1 (5 bases). Germline CDR1 SEHNR, CDR2 FQNEAQ (reference sequence). This CDR3 contains 14 residues. V was trimmed by 5 bases and J by 4 bases, leaving 12 bases between them. The CDR3 bases are TGTGCCAGCAGCACCCAGGGAGCGGGAAACACCATATATTTT. Protein sequence: CASSTQGAGNTIYF.